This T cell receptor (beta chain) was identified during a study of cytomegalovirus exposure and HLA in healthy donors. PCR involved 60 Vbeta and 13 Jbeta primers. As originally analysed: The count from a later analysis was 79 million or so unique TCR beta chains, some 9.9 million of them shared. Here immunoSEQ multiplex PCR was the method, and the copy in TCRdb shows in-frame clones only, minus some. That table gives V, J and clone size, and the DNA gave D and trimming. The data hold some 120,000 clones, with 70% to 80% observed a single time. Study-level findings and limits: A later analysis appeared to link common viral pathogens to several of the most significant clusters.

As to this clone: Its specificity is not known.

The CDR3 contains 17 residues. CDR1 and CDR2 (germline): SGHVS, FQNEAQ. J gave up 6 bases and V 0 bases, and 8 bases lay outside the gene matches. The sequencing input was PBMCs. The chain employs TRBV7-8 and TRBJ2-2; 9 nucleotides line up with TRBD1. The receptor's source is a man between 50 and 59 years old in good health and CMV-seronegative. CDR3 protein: CASSLARGTGSSGELFF. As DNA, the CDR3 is TGTGCCAGCAGCTTAGCGCGGGGGACAGGGTCGTCCGGGGAGCTGTTTTTT.